Each of the 15 T cell receptor beta chains below was sequenced from the same sample in a study of cytomegalovirus exposure and HLA in healthy donors. Use of 60 Vbeta and 13 Jbeta primers characterized the PCR. TCRdb's table, derived via immunoSEQ multiplex PCR, lists solely in-frame clones and lacks some. This repertoire comprises 100,000 to 150,000 clones; its ten largest clones make up over 1.5%. Sequences were obtained from PBMCs. The source is a woman aged 40-49 years in good health and CMV-seropositive.

DNA of the CDR3: TGCGCCAGCAGCTTGAGGTCTAGCGGGAGAGATAGGGGCACAGATACGCAGTATTTT. The encoded protein is CASSLRSSGRDRGTDTQYF. The chain is built from TRBV5-1 and TRBJ2-3; TRBD2 agrees at 10 bases. The CDR3 loop spans 19 amino acids. Germline V CDR1 and CDR2: SGHRS, YFSETQ. The V gene end was trimmed by 1 base and the J gene end by 1 base; junction bases not matched to a gene: 12.

The chain couples TRBV27 to TRBJ1-4; D is ambiguous. The CDR3 is made up of 14 amino acids. V lost 2 bases, J lost 6 bases, and 10 bases lay in between. CDR1 and CDR2 from the germline V gene are MNHEY and SMNVEV (reference sequence). DNA of the CDR3: TGTGCCAGCAGTTTACGGAGGGTACATGAAAAACTGTTTTTT. Translated: CASSLRRVHEKLFF.

The V and J genes are TRBV7-6 and TRBJ2-1; 9 bases are shared with TRBD2. The CDR3 runs to 14 residues. V was pared by 5 bases and J by 5 bases, with 4 bases of the junction left unmatched. In germline, CDR1 is SGHVS, CDR2 FNYEAQ. The CDR3 protein is CASSVTSGHNEQFF. CDR3 DNA sequence: TGTGCCAGCAGCGTGACTAGCGGCCACAATGAGCAGTTCTTC.

V gene TRBV5-4 combines with J gene TRBJ2-3, with 8 bases identical to TRBD1. With V trimmed by 5 bases and J by 4 bases, 9 bases remained unmatched. Germline-derived CDR1 and CDR2 are SGHNT and YYREEE (reference sequence). This CDR3 has 15 amino acids. The CDR3 spells CASSPQGAPPDTQYF. In nucleotides, the CDR3 is TGTGCCAGCAGTCCCCAGGGGGCACCACCAGATACGCAGTATTTT.

The genes are TRBV4-1 and TRBJ1-2, with D unresolved. CDR1 is MGHRA and CDR2 is YSYEKL in the germline V gene. The length of the CDR3 is 14 residues. The germline V and J ends were trimmed by 1 base and 4 bases, with 10 bases remaining between them. For the CDR3, the DNA is TGCGCCAGCAGCCAAGCGTCAGCGGCCTATGGCTACACCTTC. Its protein is CASSQASAAYGYTF.

This sequence joins TRBV30 and TRBJ1-3; D unresolved. The V end lost 8 bases, the J end lost 0 bases, and 8 bases lay between the germline ends. CDR1 and CDR2 from the germline V gene are GTSNPN and SVGIG (reference sequence). The CDR3 length is 12 residues. CDR3 nucleotides: TGTGCCCGCTTGAGCTCTGGAAACACCATATATTTT. Protein: CARLSSGNTIYF.

This chain joins TRBV9 and TRBJ1-2; D not certain. Trimming removed 0 bases at V and 10 bases at J, with 10 bases between. Germline lookup yields CDR1 SGDLS and CDR2 YYNGEE. This CDR3 comprises 12 residues. In nucleotides, the CDR3 is TGTGCCAGCAGCGTAGGAGGGTTTGACTACACCTTC. Translating it yields CASSVGGFDYTF.

The chain recombines TRBV28 with TRBJ2-7; weak D call: TRBD1 (8 bases). V was trimmed by 6 bases and J by 3 bases, leaving 18 bases between them. The CDR3 consists of 15 residues. Germline V CDR1 and CDR2: MDHEN, SYDVKM. The chain's CDR3 is CASRSDREGIYEQYF. In nucleotides, the CDR3 is TGTGCCAGCAGGTCGGACAGGGAGGGAATCTACGAGCAGTACTTC. Variable domain in full (rest from reference TRBV28 and TRBJ2-7): DVKVTQSSRYLVKRTGEKVFLECVQDMDHENMFWYRQDPGLGLRLIYFSYDVKMKEKGDIPEGYSVSREKKERFSLILESASTNQTSMYLCASRSDREGIYEQYFGPGTRLTVT.

The genes are TRBV4-3 and TRBJ1-2, with 7 bases that match TRBD1. Germline V gene sequence: CDR1 LGHNA, CDR2 YSLEER. The CDR3 length is 17 residues. With V trimmed by 1 base and J by 6 bases, 14 bases remained unmatched. Here the CDR3 DNA reads TGCGCCAGCAGCCAAGGGACCGGGACAGCTACGCTTAATGGCTACACCTTC. It codes for CASSQGTGTATLNGYTF.

V is TRBV6-4 and J is TRBJ2-3; 10 positions match TRBD2. The CDR3 has 16 residues. The germline gives CDR1 MRHNA, CDR2 SNTAGT. The ends lost 4 bases at V and 7 bases at J; junction bases unmatched: 11. This chain's CDR3 is CASSGYSSGGTHTQYF. In DNA, the CDR3 is TGTGCCAGCAGTGGATACTCTAGCGGGGGCACTCATACGCAGTATTTT.

The chain couples TRBV9 to TRBJ1-2; the D is unclear. Germline loops: CDR1 SGDLS, CDR2 YYNGEE. V was pared by 3 bases and J by 5 bases, with 17 bases between. CDR3 size: 15 residues. CDR3 region: CASSALDVPGYGYTF. The CDR3, as DNA: TGTGCCAGCAGCGCACTTGACGTCCCGGGGTATGGCTACACCTTC.

The J gene is TRBJ1-4, the V gene TRBV25-1; 9 bases align to TRBD1. CDR1 and CDR2 (germline): MGHDK, SYGVNS. V lost 8 bases and J lost 4; bases outside the gene matches: 14. The CDR3 spans 17 residues. The CDR3 sequence: CASSPGQGRLGNEKLFF. The DNA of the CDR3 is TGTGCCAGCTCTCCGGGACAGGGTCGGCTGGGTAATGAAAAACTGTTTTTT.

The chain employs TRBV19 and TRBJ2-7; 10 positions agree with TRBD1. Germline-derived CDR1 and CDR2 are LNHDA and SQIVND (reference sequence). J gave up 2 bases and V 4 bases, and 5 bases lay outside the gene matches. This CDR3 region has 15 residues. CDR3: CASSTGTGATYEQYF. The DNA for the CDR3 is TGTGCCAGTAGTACCGGGACAGGGGCCACCTACGAGCAGTACTTC. The entire variable domain, with the rest obtained from reference TRBV19 and TRBJ2-7, is as follows: DGGITQSPKYLFRKEGQNVTLSCEQNLNHDAMYWYRQDPGQGLRLIYYSQIVNDFQKGDIAEGYSVSREKKESFPLTVTSAQKNPTAFYLCASSTGTGATYEQYFGPGTRLTVT.

The genes are TRBV7-2 and TRBJ2-5; 9 bases fit TRBD2. V gave up 4 bases and J gave up 4 bases; unmatched junction bases: 7. The CDR3 is 15 residues long. Germline values: CDR1 SGHTA, CDR2 FQGNSA. The CDR3 reads CASSSQAGGPETQYF. In nucleotides, the CDR3 is TGTGCCAGCAGCTCGCAGGCGGGAGGGCCAGAGACCCAGTACTTC.

The genes are TRBV30 and TRBJ1-3; D possibly corresponds to TRBD1 (6 bases). The CDR3 loop spans 14 amino acids. V was trimmed by 1 base and J by 4 bases, leaving 11 bases between them. Looked up from germline, CDR1 is GTSNPN and CDR2 is SVGIG (reference sequence). CDR3 nucleotides: TGTGCCTGGAGTGAGGACAGTGGGGGAAACACCATATATTTT. Translation: CAWSEDSGGNTIYF.